The entry that follows covers one T cell receptor (beta chain) sequence. The antigen is undetermined. This record comes from a study of cytomegalovirus exposure and HLA in healthy donors. Study-wide findings and caveats: In a later analysis, the majority of CMV-associated beta chains seemingly showed HLA restriction. Reports described diagnosis of cytomegalovirus status by the classifier as highly specific and sensitive.

The CDR3 has 15 amino acids. The germline V and J ends were trimmed by 4 bases and 6 bases, with 18 bases remaining between them. The germline gives CDR1 SGDLS, CDR2 YYNGEE. The study ran its PCR with 60 Vbeta and 13 Jbeta primers. The assay was immunoSEQ multiplex PCR, and TCRdb's table has in-frame clones only and misses some. The sample contains 35,000 to 40,000 clones, around three fifths of which appear only once. This chain connects TRBV9 to TRBJ2-3; TRBD2 might be the D (7 bases). The receptor comes from a middle-aged man in good health and CMV-seropositive. The sample comprised PBMCs. The CDR3 region has the DNA TGTGCCAGCAGCTTTGGCGGGGGCTCTACGGATACGCAGTATTTT. Translation gives CASSFGGGSTDTQYF.